One T cell receptor (beta chain) is described in this entry. A read error may explain this, as a much larger clone is one base away. TCRdb re-called the PCR reads through MiXCR, storing one row per CDR3 protein. The sample holds approximately 54,000 distinct CDR3 sequences, around 25% seen once. In germline, CDR1 is MGHRA, CDR2 YSYEKL. The CDR3 has 13 residues. The data were taken from a study of molecular identifiers for immune sequencing clone quantification. This clonotype was sampled from a human donor in good health. Some libraries in this study had Jurkat cell RNA spiked in. The chain has TRBV4-1 and TRBJ2-5; D is undetermined. Sequencing was performed on naive CD8+ T cells from blood, with Jurkat cell RNA spiked in. Subset of the sample: FACS-sorted CD8+CD4-CCR7+CD45RA+ naive T cells. The CDR3 region is CPSSQEPLGAQYF. For the CDR3, the DNA is TGCCCCAGCAGCCAAGAACCGCTTGGGGCCCAGTACTTC.